Below, one TCR beta chain is given with its context. Its antigen is unknown. The sample holds no much larger clone one base away, and base qualities are not on file. Systemically healthy Caucasian individuals from Russia, 39 in total and aged about 6 to 100 years, were included as donors. Approximately 9.3 milliliters of peripheral blood were drawn from each donor into EDTA-treated Vacutainer tubes. Ficoll-Paque density-gradient centrifugation was used to isolate PBMCs, with at least 6.5 million per sample. Trizol reagent was used to extract total RNA from the PBMCs, yielding at least 5 micrograms per sample. For every donor, flow cytometry on a PBMC aliquot measured the percentage of naive CD45RAhigh/CD27high T cells. The data are from a study of blood T cells in healthy people across ages (dated by TCRdb to the mid-2010s). Turning to the overall study: In model experiments, roughly one uniquely barcoded TCR beta cDNA molecule per two T cells was captured by template switching. The donors were split into four age groups: young (average around 15 years), middle-aged (more than 35), aged (roughly 60) and long-lived (approximately 80). Using the same blood draw, the study looked at two additional independent replicas of 1 million unique cDNA reads for two donors, one aged 18 to 30 and the other aged 80 or older. To track age-related changes in TCR beta repertoire diversity, the study relied on deep sequencing normalized with unique cDNA molecular identifiers.

Libraries were prepared through 5' RACE. Sequencer: Illumina HiSeq 2500. A second PCR of roughly 7 to 11 cycles was run with a J-beta primer mix and a sample-barcoded 5' primer. A unique molecular identifier was introduced onto each TCR beta cDNA molecule by a template-switch 5' adaptor carrying 12 random nucleotides. Each sample yielded at least 2.5 million CDR3-containing paired-end reads. The Mint cDNA synthesis kit, primed by a TRBC-specific oligonucleotide, was used to synthesize first-strand cDNA from all RNA. After uracil-DNA glycosylase treatment, a first 18-cycle PCR used universal primers M1SS and BC2_uni_R on all cDNA. As for how the authors treated the data: Normalization of each sample was performed by random selection of 1 million high-quality reads, each carrying a distinct molecular identifier. Instead of being binned into consensus sequences, reads that shared molecular identifiers were thrown out. MiTCR, with a Q25 quality threshold and the strictest error-elimination algorithm, was used for CDR3 identification, clonotype clustering and error correction. A nonparametric unseen species model with Euler transformation was used to estimate lower-bound total TCR beta diversity. TCRdb redid the processing of the public reads, applying fastp at Q25 and MiXCR, and retained in-frame beta chains. Each CDR3 protein gets just one entry, which takes the most common genes and DNA from the rows behind it. TCRdb, rather than the study authors, made the V and J calls. This sample comprises around 1,000,000 distinct CDR3 sequences, around 25% of them detected only once. The ten top clones hold less than 0.85% of the sample.

Results the study describes overall, beyond this receptor: Conclusive comparison of naive and antigen-experienced compartments was prevented by the profiling of bulk unsorted PBMCs. Donor CMV infection status was unknown, potentially confounding age-related changes in expanded clonotypes. Total diversity estimates from one million sequenced T cells were considered lower bounds and underestimates. Observed TCR beta diversity correlated strongly with the percentage of naive T cells measured by flow cytometry. Compared with the aged group, more naive CD4+ T cells, fewer expanded clones and increased TCR diversity were shown by the long-lived group, suggesting age selection. As age increased, observed TCR beta diversity per million T cells dropped in a roughly linear way, and a significant reduction was already evident by age 40.

Trimming at the junction amounts to 5 bases on V and 0 bases on J, and the germline ends lie 13 bases apart. In the germline V gene (reference sequence), CDR1 corresponds to SGHAT and CDR2 to FQDESV. The CDR3 spans 16 residues, from the cysteine through the phenylalanine. The CDR3 DNA has 48 bases and is translated from base 1. These same records also appear under a second study, on T cells of mothers and their children. As described in the second report: Nine systemically healthy Caucasian individuals served as donors, namely three mothers together with their six children. cDNA synthesis used all of the extracted RNA, with 1.5 ug of RNA in each 15 ul reaction. In the second PCR, the M1S primer introduced both the sample barcodes and 2-4 random nucleotides. Each mother yielded over 8.5 million TCR beta CDR3 reads and each child 3 million to 3.5 million reads. Thymic selection similarly shapes TCR recombination output in related and unrelated pairs, with minor effect from inherited differences. Normalized repertoire overlap in related mother-child pairs was always slightly higher than in unrelated mother-child pairs, but the difference was never significant. With a sensitivity of approximately 93 clones per million clonotypes, no persistent microchimeric T cell clones were detected. Deep NGS was used in the study to compare the TCR beta repertoires of mothers and children and to look for features that separate related mother-child pairs from unrelated individuals. Mothers averaged about 40 +/- 4 years of age and children averaged about 10 +/- 4 years. After adapters were ligated using NEBNext reagents, the libraries underwent 100+100 nt paired-end sequencing on an Illumina HiSeq 2000. To avoid cross-contamination, the mother libraries and the child libraries were prepared a month apart and sequenced in separate runs. Each donor had between about 500,000 and 2,300,000 distinct TCR beta clonotypes identified. Naive TCR beta clonotypes were estimated from low-frequency clonotypes matched to each donor's FACS-determined naive share, without sorting.

Sequencing used blood. This TCR derives from a girl aged 2 to 9 in good health. Recombination connected TRBV11-1 to TRBJ2-2; the D segment might be TRBD1 or TRBD2, since each matches 5 bases. The DNA is TGTGCCAGCAGCCCGGGGACCTCTTCGAACACCGGGGAGCTGTTTTTT. It encodes CASSPGTSSNTGELFF.